This entry lists 10 T cell receptor beta chains sequenced from one sample in a study of cytomegalovirus exposure and HLA in healthy donors. Both 60 Vbeta primers and 13 Jbeta primers went into the PCR. TCRdb keeps only in-frame clones here, not all; method: immunoSEQ multiplex PCR. There are roughly 150,000 clones in the sample; roughly 78% occur only once, and about 7% lies in the top ten. Material: PBMCs. The receptor source for this set is a man aged 40-55 years in good health and CMV-seropositive.

This clone was counted a single time. The chain employs TRBV9 and TRBJ1-2; possible D gene TRBD1, 6 bases. This CDR3 has 12 amino acids. From germline, CDR1 is SGDLS and CDR2 YYNGEE. V lost 4 bases, J lost 7 bases, and 11 bases lay in between. The DNA for the CDR3 is TGTGCCAGCAGCCCAGGGGTGGGTGGCTACACCTTC. It yields the protein CASSPGVGGYTF.

V and J are TRBV19 and TRBJ2-1, with 9 bases aligning to TRBD2. The CDR3 is 16 amino acids. J was trimmed by 4 bases and V by 1 base; bases with no gene match: 5. Germline loops: CDR1 LNHDA, CDR2 SQIVND (reference sequence). DNA of the CDR3: TGTGCCAGTAGTATAGGACTAGCGGCACTATACAATGAGCAGTTCTTC. It yields the protein CASSIGLAALYNEQFF.

The rearrangement links TRBV11-2 to TRBJ2-7; 9 bases agree with TRBD2. V lost 4 bases and J lost 6; bases outside the gene matches: 13. From germline, CDR1 is SGHAT and CDR2 FQNNGV. The CDR3 runs to 16 residues. CDR3 loop: CASSSRPSGTVSEQYF. CDR3 DNA: TGTGCCAGCAGCTCGAGACCTAGCGGGACGGTTTCCGAGCAGTACTTC.

This chain uses TRBV7-9 with TRBJ2-2; 12 bases align to TRBD2. The CDR3 runs 16 residues. The germline gives CDR1 SEHNR, CDR2 FQNEAQ (reference sequence). The junction had 6 bases not matched to a gene; V was cut back by 5 bases and J by 5 bases. CDR3 DNA: TGTGCCAGCAGCCCAACTAGCGGGAGGAGTACCGGGGAGCTGTTTTTT. This translates into CASSPTSGRSTGELFF.

The rearrangement links TRBV11-2 to TRBJ1-1; 7 bases agree with TRBD1. Trimming took 5 bases from V and 10 from J; bases not matched to a gene: 10. The length of the CDR3 is 13 residues. Germline assignment: CDR1 SGHAT and CDR2 FQNNGV. In DNA, the CDR3 is TGTGCCAGCAGCCCCGGCCGTGACAGGGTAGCTTTCTTT. Protein product: CASSPGRDRVAFF.

The J gene is TRBJ2-4, the V gene TRBV2; tentatively, D is TRBD2 (6 bases). This CDR3 spans 14 amino acids. CDR1 is SNHLY and CDR2 is FYNNEI in the germline V gene. The V end was cut by 6 bases, the J end by 4 bases, with 13 bases between. Here the CDR3 DNA reads TGTGCCAGCAGCCCCCGGGAGTTGAAAAACATTCAGTACTTC. As protein: CASSPRELKNIQYF. Complete variable domain (other parts from reference TRBV2 and TRBJ2-4): EPEVTQTPSHQVTQMGQEVILRCVPISNHLYFYWYRQILGQKVEFLVSFYNNEISEKSEIFDDQFSVERPDGSNFTLKIRSTKLEDSAMYFCASSPRELKNIQYFGAGTRLSVL.

The chain uses TRBV29-1 and TRBJ1-1; 8 bases line up with TRBD1. The J segment lost 3 bases and the V segment lost 6 bases, leaving 9 bases of the junction unmatched. CDR1 and CDR2 from the germline V gene are SQVTM and ANQGSEA. CDR3 length: 14 residues. The DNA for the CDR3 is TGCAGCGTCAGCAGGGGGCCGTCAGACACTGAAGCTTTCTTT. Protein: CSVSRGPSDTEAFF.

This clone was seen just once. The chain couples TRBV7-9 to TRBJ2-5; TRBD2 aligns across 8 bases. V was clipped by 3 bases and J by 4 bases; unmatched bases: 4. The CDR3 has 14 residues. Germline-derived CDR1 and CDR2 are SEHNR and FQNEAQ (reference sequence). CDR3 sequence: CASSFGLAAETQYF. The DNA of the CDR3 is TGTGCCAGCAGCTTCGGACTAGCCGCAGAGACCCAGTACTTC.

The chain recombines TRBV11-2 with TRBJ2-4, with D possibly TRBD1 on 6 matching bases. This CDR3 comprises 15 residues. V gave up 4 bases and J gave up 10 bases, with 20 bases separating them. Germline CDR1 reads SGHAT; CDR2 reads FQNNGV. The CDR3 reads CASSSSGRGHSIQYF. The CDR3, as DNA: TGTGCCAGCAGCTCCTCCGGCCGGGGACACTCAATTCAGTACTTC.

The chain is built from TRBV11-3 and TRBJ2-1; TRBD2 agrees at 8 bases. J gave up 10 bases and V 5 bases, and 13 bases lay outside the gene matches. This CDR3 has 15 amino acids. CDR1 and CDR2 (germline): SGHNT, YENEEA. The CDR3 is CASSATGGLAREQFF. The CDR3, as DNA: TGTGCCAGCAGCGCAACGGGAGGACTAGCAAGAGAGCAGTTCTTC.